A selection of T cell receptor beta chains follows, all from one sample in a study of long-term antiretroviral therapy in people with HIV. The repertoire was sequenced with immunoSEQ multiplex PCR; TCRdb's copy has only in-frame clones and lacks some. The sample has fewer than 25,000 clones, around 82% seen once. The sample was unsorted PBMCs, taken 1.5 years after starting antiretroviral therapy. All receptors derive from a man aged 30-40 years with HIV. The conserved cysteine and the conserved F or W are not part of the CDR3 here. Size is stated for part of the rows, as once, few or many counts, or as a class when the clone is expanded.

V	size	J	CDR3
TRBV5-1	NA	TRBJ2-7	ASSLARGQLYEQY
TRBV5-1	NA	TRBJ2-3	ASSLEDRAADTQY
TRBV7-2	NA	TRBJ2-7	ASSLALGRGGPLEQY
TRBV25-1	NA	TRBJ1-4	ASSEYVAGEKLF
TRBV10-1	NA	TRBJ2-5	ASSENRITQY
TRBV20-1	NA	TRBJ1-4	SARSGEKLF
TRBV21-1	NA	TRBJ1-2	ASSKARDRSYGYT
TRBV11-3	NA	TRBJ2-1	ASSARDRDYNEQF
TRBV4-2	NA	TRBJ2-5	ASSQDRRLATGETQY
TRBV11-2	NA	TRBJ2-7	ASSFTREVYEQY
TRBV5-1	NA	TRBJ1-2	ASSLAPLDRGRNYGYT
TRBV6-5	once	TRBJ2-2	ASSYSGGLTGELF
TRBV6-5	NA	TRBJ2-7	ASSYKLGGDYEQY
TRBV7-2	NA	TRBJ2-7	ASSPSSGTLGHEQY
TRBV6-5	NA	TRBJ2-6	ASSYGPGAGANVLT
TRBV27	NA	TRBJ2-7	ASSLKGTETYEQY
TRBV7-9	NA	TRBJ2-2	ASLWMDANKGGELF
TRBV4-2	NA	TRBJ2-5	ASSQEPSGVQETQY
TRBV9	few	TRBJ2-7	ASSVGTGVYEQY
TRBV15	NA	TRBJ2-3	ATSRLLGGTDTQY
TRBV5-8	NA	TRBJ1-5	ASSLGQAYNQPQH
TRBV29-1	NA	TRBJ2-1	SVVVGGEQF
TRBV14	NA	TRBJ1-1	ASSQDWNTEAF